These T cell receptor beta chains were read from a single sample in a study of shared clonotypes between healthy human individuals. Libraries were prepared by immunoSEQ multiplex PCR; TCRdb keeps only in-frame clonotypes and omits some of them. The sample holds approximately 2,000,000 clones, roughly 90% seen once. Material for sequencing was naive CD4+ T cells from PBMCs. The origin of the receptors is a man between 18 and 35 years old in good health. Some clones in this sample may be carry-over from other donors' samples. Both conserved end residues are part of each CDR3. The D gene is left open where the match is weak.

CDR3aa	CDR3nt	d_gene	v_gene	j_gene
CASSPGAGEKLFF	TGTGCCAGCAGCCCCGGAGCAGGGGAAAAACTGTTTTTT	-	TRBV5-8	TRBJ1-4
CAWSPTNYEQYF	TGTGCCTGGAGTCCTACCAACTACGAGCAGTACTTC	-	TRBV30	TRBJ2-7
CASREGLSNYGYTF	TGCGCCAGCAGAGAAGGTCTTTCTAACTATGGCTACACCTTC	-	TRBV5-1	TRBJ1-2
CASSPGSGSAYNEQFF	TGTGCCAGCAGTCCGGGGAGCGGGAGCGCCTACAATGAGCAGTTCTTC	TRBD2	TRBV28	TRBJ2-1
CASRFRLNQPQHF	TGTGCCAGCAGGTTCCGTCTCAATCAGCCCCAGCATTTT	-	TRBV28	TRBJ1-5
CASTARSSYEQYF	TGTGCCAGCACGGCCCGAAGCTCCTACGAGCAGTACTTC	-	TRBV28	TRBJ2-7
CASSRPGGLQSTGELFF	TGTGCCAGCAGCAGGCCAGGCGGACTCCAGAGCACCGGGGAGCTGTTTTTT	-	TRBV7-2	TRBJ2-2
CASSPGRLSTDTQYF	TGCGCCAGCAGTCCTGGACGCCTCAGCACAGATACGCAGTATTTT	-	TRBV5-1	TRBJ2-3
CASTRGTGGNQPQHF	TGTGCCAGCACCCGAGGGACAGGAGGGAATCAGCCCCAGCATTTT	TRBD1	TRBV28	TRBJ1-5
CASTVPVGGKTYGYTF	TGTGCCAGTACCGTACCCGTCGGAGGGAAGACCTATGGCTACACCTTC	-	TRBV19	TRBJ1-2
CASSSKRGRPEELFF	TGTGCCAGCAGCTCCAAGCGGGGGCGTCCGGAGGAGCTGTTTTTT	TRBD2	TRBV5-4	TRBJ2-2
CASSSLDTQYF	TGTGCCAGTAGTTCTCTGGATACGCAGTATTTT	-	TRBV19	TRBJ2-3